The text below deals with one TCR beta chain. It was version v3.0 of the immunoSEQ assay that was run at survey level. Assay used: immunoSEQ multiplex PCR; TCRdb lists only in-frame clones, some missing. This sample carries roughly 20,000 clones, 85% of them seen once, and the ten largest clones take roughly 4%. This sample is part of a study of long-term antiretroviral therapy in people with HIV. The CDR3 has 19 amino acids. The J segment lost 4 bases and the V segment lost 0 bases, leaving 13 bases of the junction unmatched. From germline, CDR1 is LGHNA and CDR2 YNFKEQ. The source was unsorted PBMCs, collected roughly 4 years after starting antiretroviral therapy. The chain uses TRBV4-2 and TRBJ1-4; the match to TRBD1 covers 8 bases. This clonotype was sampled from a man aged 18 to 29 with HIV. CDR3 in amino acids: CASSQESTLQGALNEKLFF. The CDR3 DNA reads as TGTGCCAGCAGCCAAGAGAGCACCCTCCAGGGGGCGCTTAATGAAAAACTGTTTTTT.